The rows below give T cell receptor beta chains drawn from one sample of a study of neurological immune-mediated disorders. One entry per CDR3 protein results from TCRdb running MiXCR on the 5' RACE reads. The sample records around 130,000 distinct CDR3 sequences, roughly 3.1% being singletons. The sample consisted of PBMCs. The receptors were sampled from a woman in her 30s with multiple sclerosis. Each CDR3 is given with its conserved first and last residue. Each record gives: D gene, V gene, clone size, J gene, CDR3 protein, CDR3 DNA. A D gene is named only where the DNA matches it firmly. Clone size is given as once, few, many, or a class for an expanded clone.

d_call: -; v_call: TRBV5-6; clone_size: many; j_call: TRBJ2-5; cdr3_aa: CASSFDSLRQYF; cdr3_nt: TGTGCCAGCAGCTTCGACAGCCTGCGTCAGTACTTC
d_call: TRBD1; v_call: TRBV5-1; clone_size: many; j_call: TRBJ1-5; cdr3_aa: CASSLGDRDQPQHF; cdr3_nt: TGCGCCAGCAGCTTGGGCGACAGGGATCAGCCCCAGCATTTT
d_call: -; v_call: TRBV7-9; clone_size: many; j_call: TRBJ1-1; cdr3_aa: CASSLVLGGRIF; cdr3_nt: TGTGCCAGCAGCTTAGTATTAGGGGGAAGGATCTTT
d_call: -; v_call: TRBV20-1; clone_size: few; j_call: TRBJ2-2; cdr3_aa: CSDSSLAGELFF; cdr3_nt: TGCAGTGATAGTAGTCTAGCCGGGGAGCTGTTTTTT
d_call: -; v_call: TRBV6-5; clone_size: many; j_call: TRBJ1-1; cdr3_aa: CASSYRVNTEAFF; cdr3_nt: TGTGCCAGCAGTTACAGAGTGAACACTGAAGCTTTCTTT
d_call: -; v_call: TRBV20-1; clone_size: many; j_call: TRBJ2-7; cdr3_aa: CSAKAGQYYEQYF; cdr3_nt: TGCAGTGCTAAGGCGGGACAGTACTACGAGCAGTACTTC
d_call: -; v_call: TRBV7-8; clone_size: many; j_call: TRBJ1-4; cdr3_aa: CASSLVQLGEKLFF; cdr3_nt: TGTGCCAGCAGCTTAGTTCAACTGGGGGAAAAACTGTTTTTT
d_call: -; v_call: TRBV29-1; clone_size: many; j_call: TRBJ1-1; cdr3_aa: CSVGVSGTEAFF; cdr3_nt: TGCAGCGTTGGGGTTTCGGGCACTGAAGCTTTCTTT
d_call: -; v_call: TRBV27; clone_size: many; j_call: TRBJ1-4; cdr3_aa: CASSPFLNEKLFF; cdr3_nt: TGTGCCAGCAGTCCTTTCCTTAATGAAAAACTGTTTTTT
d_call: -; v_call: TRBV9; clone_size: many; j_call: TRBJ2-7; cdr3_aa: CASSPDMPLSYEQYF; cdr3_nt: TGTGCCAGCAGCCCAGACATGCCCCTCTCCTACGAGCAGTACTTC
d_call: -; v_call: TRBV21-1; clone_size: many; j_call: TRBJ2-1; cdr3_aa: CASSKANSPENNEQFF; cdr3_nt: TGTGCCAGCAGCAAAGCAAACTCCCCGGAAAACAATGAGCAGTTCTTC
d_call: TRBD1; v_call: TRBV7-8; clone_size: many; j_call: TRBJ2-7; cdr3_aa: CASSTPRTGRPYEQYF; cdr3_nt: TGTGCCAGCAGCACCCCCAGGACAGGACGGCCGTACGAGCAGTACTTC
d_call: -; v_call: TRBV12-3/TRBV12-4; clone_size: many; j_call: TRBJ2-2; cdr3_aa: CASSLLPIAAGELFF; cdr3_nt: TGTGCCAGCAGTTTGTTGCCAATCGCGGCCGGGGAGCTGTTTTTT
d_call: TRBD1; v_call: TRBV11-2; clone_size: many; j_call: TRBJ1-4; cdr3_aa: CASSPGAPWGQGAKNEKLFF; cdr3_nt: TGTGCCAGCAGCCCGGGGGCTCCTTGGGGACAGGGGGCGAAAAATGAAAAACTGTTTTTT
d_call: -; v_call: TRBV3-1; clone_size: many; j_call: TRBJ1-3; cdr3_aa: CASSQEGVEVWSGNTIYF; cdr3_nt: TGTGCCAGCAGCCAAGAGGGAGTGGAAGTATGGTCGGGAAACACCATATATTTT
d_call: -; v_call: TRBV20-1; clone_size: many; j_call: TRBJ2-3; cdr3_aa: CSARDGSTDTQYF; cdr3_nt: TGCAGTGCTAGAGATGGAAGCACAGATACGCAGTATTTT